This record covers a single TCR beta chain. The sample is drawn from a study of blood T cell repertoires in COVID-19. The wider study: The United States, Italy and Spain supplied acute and convalescent COVID-19 samples.

After removal of 2 bases from V and 6 bases from J, the junction contained 2 bases not matched to a gene. Looked up from germline, CDR1 is SGHTA and CDR2 is FQGTGA. This CDR3 has 13 amino acids. Participant reports of clinical history set cohort assignment. As processed by the authors: Amplified reference gene primers provided the basis for estimating nucleated cell counts. The table came from immunoSEQ multiplex PCR; TCRdb's copy has only in-frame clones and leaves some out. Clone size and the V and J calls come from that table; the DNA yielded D and trimming. The sample includes 45,000 to 60,000 clones, 70% to 80% of them seen just once.

The origin of this receptor is a woman in her 50s with acute COVID-19. Sequencing was performed on PBMCs or T cells enriched from blood (not recorded which). This chain uses TRBV7-3 with TRBJ2-7, with 9 bases fitting TRBD2. This CDR3 reads CASSLAGGLEQYF. In DNA form, the CDR3 reads TGTGCCAGCAGCTTAGCGGGGGGGCTCGAGCAGTACTTC.